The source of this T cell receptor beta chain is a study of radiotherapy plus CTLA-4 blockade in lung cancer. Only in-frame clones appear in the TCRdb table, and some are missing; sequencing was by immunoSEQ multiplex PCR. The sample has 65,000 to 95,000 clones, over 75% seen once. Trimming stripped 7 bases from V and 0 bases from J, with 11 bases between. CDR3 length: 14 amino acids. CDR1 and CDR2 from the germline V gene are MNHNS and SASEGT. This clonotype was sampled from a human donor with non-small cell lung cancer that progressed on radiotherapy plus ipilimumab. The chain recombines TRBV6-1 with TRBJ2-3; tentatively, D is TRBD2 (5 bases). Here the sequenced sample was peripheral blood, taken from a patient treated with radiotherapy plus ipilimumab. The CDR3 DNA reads TGTGCCAGCACCCGGGGTTCTAGCACAGATACGCAGTATTTT. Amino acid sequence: CASTRGSSTDTQYF.